This T cell receptor beta chain was sequenced during a study of CXCR3-negative and CXCR3-positive naive CD8 T cells. Study-wide points: For CXCR3-positive naive cells, TRB CDR3s were more hydrophobic than those of CXCR3-negative naive cells.

Germline assignment: CDR1 MNHEY and CDR2 SVGEGT. CDR3 length equals 13 residues. The TRB cDNA libraries were prepared by 5' RACE with UMI labels. TCRdb reprocessed the 5' RACE reads; each CDR3 protein has one entry and no DNA is given. The table lists roughly 110,000 distinct CDR3 sequences. As to this clonotype: Antigen: not known.

The genes are TRBV6-2 or TRBV6-3 and TRBJ2-1. This TCR was sampled from a human donor in good health. Some clones in this sample may be carry-over from other donors' samples. The sequenced sample was naive CXCR3+ CD8+ T cells from blood. The sample's subset: CD45RO-CCR7+CD27+CD95- naive CD8+ T cells expressing CXCR3 (TNR3+). CDR3 residues: CASIDWTYNEQFF.